Given below is one T cell receptor beta chain in context. Its antigen has not been determined. No quality values exist for individual bases; no much larger clone is one base distant. This record comes from a study of OX40 agonist ivuxolimab in advanced cancers. Turning to the overall study: Ivuxolimab was an agonistic, fully human IgG2 monoclonal antibody directed against OX40 (CD134), a costimulatory receptor. Intravenous ivuxolimab was administered to patients every 2 weeks at six dose levels: 0.01, 0.1, 0.3, 1.5, 3 and 10 mg/kg. Among the roughly 50 dose-escalation patients, approximately 20 had hepatocellular carcinoma, approximately 15 melanoma, 9 renal cell carcinoma and 9 head and neck cancer. The dose-escalation cohort was around 84% male with a mean age of about 65 years, ranging from roughly 23 to 90. Prior anti-PD-1, anti-PD-L1 or anti-CTLA-4 therapy was permitted, and about 40% of dose-escalation patients had received checkpoint inhibitors. Partial responses were achieved by three dose-escalation patients, of whom one had hepatocellular carcinoma and two had cutaneous melanoma. The point of sequencing TCRbeta in the periphery was to test whether ivuxolimab changed TCR sequence diversity and drove clonal T-cell expansion. The monotherapy dose-escalation portion (N ≈ 55 patients) of the phase I ivuxolimab trial is reported in the paper.

CDR1 MGHDK and CDR2 SYGVNS were looked up in the germline V gene. Deletion took 3 bases off V and 6 bases off J, with a span of 11 bases between the germline ends. Counted from cysteine to phenylalanine, this CDR3 has 13 amino acids. The kept DNA is CDR3 alone, 39 bases in frame from the first base. To sequence the TCRbeta CDR3 region, genomic DNA was isolated from the sorted cells. The immunoSEQ Assay was used for sequencing of TCRbeta CDR3 regions. In TCRdb, the immuneACCESS table is reduced to in-frame sequences with V and J assigned. These tables do not hold every clone; where another copy was compared, an unresolved V gene accounts for under half, and the others remain unexplained. This sample has some 30,000 clones in its table, and around nine tenths of those were observed once. The ten biggest clones cover under 20% of the sample. The trial excluded patients who had a history of autoimmune disease or who were on systemic immunosuppression. Peripheral blood for TCR sequencing was collected from all dose cohorts at baseline, on cycle 4 day 1, and on cycle 7 day 1. The samples were drawn from a first-in-human, open-label, multicenter phase I dose-escalation trial of ivuxolimab. Adults with locally advanced or metastatic melanoma, renal cell, hepatocellular, or head and neck squamous cell carcinoma were enrolled in the trial. CD4+ and CD8+ T cells were sorted separately from peripheral blood before TCR sequencing.

Results and caveats for the whole study, not just this receptor: Low levels of normalized T-cell clonal expansion were also seen in some nonresponding patients. Which antigens the clonally expanded peripheral T cells were specific for was not determined. On average, CD8+ T cells showed more expanded clones than CD4+ T cells after ivuxolimab. At doses of 0.1 to 3.0 mg/kg, clonal expansion of both CD4+ and CD8+ blood T cells was observed from baseline to week 6. In the 0.1-3.0 mg/kg groups, partial responders had among the lowest normalized peripheral clonal expansion, particularly in CD8+ T cells.

Here the sequenced sample was CD4+ or CD8+ T cells sorted from blood, taken in a trial of the OX40 agonist ivuxolimab. This clonotype was obtained from an adult with an advanced solid tumor such as melanoma, head and neck, liver or kidney cancer. The sequence joins TRBV25-1 to TRBJ1-1; 6 matching bases give a weak D call of TRBD1. The DNA sequence reads TGTGCCAGCAGTGAGGGGGCTCCGGCTGAAGCTTTCTTT. This is translated as CASSEGAPAEAFF.